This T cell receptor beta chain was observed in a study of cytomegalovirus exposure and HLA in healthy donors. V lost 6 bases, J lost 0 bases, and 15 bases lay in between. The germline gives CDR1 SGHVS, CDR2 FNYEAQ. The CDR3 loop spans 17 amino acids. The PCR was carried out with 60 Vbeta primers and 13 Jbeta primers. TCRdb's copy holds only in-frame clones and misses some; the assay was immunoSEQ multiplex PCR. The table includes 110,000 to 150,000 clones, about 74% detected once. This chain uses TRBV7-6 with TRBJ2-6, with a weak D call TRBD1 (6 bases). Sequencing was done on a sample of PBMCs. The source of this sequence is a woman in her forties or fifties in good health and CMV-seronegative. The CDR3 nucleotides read TGTGCCAGCAGGCCTCCAGGGGACAACTCTGGGGCCAACGTCCTGACTTTC. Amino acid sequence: CASRPPGDNSGANVLTF.